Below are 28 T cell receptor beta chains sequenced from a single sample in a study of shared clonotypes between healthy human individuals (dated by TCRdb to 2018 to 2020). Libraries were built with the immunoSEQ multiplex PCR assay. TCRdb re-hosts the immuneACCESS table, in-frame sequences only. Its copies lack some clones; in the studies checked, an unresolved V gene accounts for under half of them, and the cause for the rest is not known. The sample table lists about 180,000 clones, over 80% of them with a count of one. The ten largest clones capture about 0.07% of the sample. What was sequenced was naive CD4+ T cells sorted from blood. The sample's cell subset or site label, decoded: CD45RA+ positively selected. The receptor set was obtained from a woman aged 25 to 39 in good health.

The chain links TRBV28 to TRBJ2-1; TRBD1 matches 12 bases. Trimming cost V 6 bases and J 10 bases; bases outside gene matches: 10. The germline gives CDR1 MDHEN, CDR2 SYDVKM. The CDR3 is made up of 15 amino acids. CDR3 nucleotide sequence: TGTGCCAGCAGAACCGGGACAGGGGGCCTCCAGGAGCAGTTCTTC. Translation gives CASRTGTGGLQEQFF.

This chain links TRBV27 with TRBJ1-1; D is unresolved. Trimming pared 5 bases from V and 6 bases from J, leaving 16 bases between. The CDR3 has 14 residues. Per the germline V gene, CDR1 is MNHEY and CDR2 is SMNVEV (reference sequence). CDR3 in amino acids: CASSLKQSLPEAFF. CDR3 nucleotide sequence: TGTGCCAGCAGTCTAAAACAGAGCCTCCCTGAAGCTTTCTTT.

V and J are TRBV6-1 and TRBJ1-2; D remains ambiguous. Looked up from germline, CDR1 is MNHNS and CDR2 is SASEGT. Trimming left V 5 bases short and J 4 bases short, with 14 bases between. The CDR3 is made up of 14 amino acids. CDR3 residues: CASSSVPGSYGYTF. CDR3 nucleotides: TGTGCCAGCAGTTCAGTGCCTGGGAGCTATGGCTACACCTTC.

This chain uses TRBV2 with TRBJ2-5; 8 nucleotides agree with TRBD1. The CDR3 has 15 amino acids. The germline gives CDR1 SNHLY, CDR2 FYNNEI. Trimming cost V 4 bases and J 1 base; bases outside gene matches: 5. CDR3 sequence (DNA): TGTGCCAGCAGTGCTATGACAGGGGCCCAAGAGACCCAGTACTTC. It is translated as CASSAMTGAQETQYF.

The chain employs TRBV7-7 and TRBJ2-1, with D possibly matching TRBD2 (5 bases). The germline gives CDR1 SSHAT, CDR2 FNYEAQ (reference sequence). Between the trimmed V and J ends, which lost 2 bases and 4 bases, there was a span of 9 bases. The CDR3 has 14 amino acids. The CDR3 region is CASSLSGNYNEQFF. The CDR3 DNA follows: TGTGCCAGCAGCTTATCCGGGAATTACAATGAGCAGTTCTTC.

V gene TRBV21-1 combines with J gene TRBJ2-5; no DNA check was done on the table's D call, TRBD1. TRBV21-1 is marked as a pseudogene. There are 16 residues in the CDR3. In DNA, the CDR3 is TGTGCCAGCAGCAAAGCCGGGGACAGACCCCAAGAGACCCAGTACTTC. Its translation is CASSKAGDRPQETQYF.

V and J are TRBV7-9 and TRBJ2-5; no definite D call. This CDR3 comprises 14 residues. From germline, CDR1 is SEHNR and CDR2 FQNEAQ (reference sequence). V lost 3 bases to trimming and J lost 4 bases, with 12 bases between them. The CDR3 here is CASSFGLAGETQYF. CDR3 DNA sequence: TGTGCCAGCAGCTTTGGGTTAGCAGGAGAGACCCAGTACTTC. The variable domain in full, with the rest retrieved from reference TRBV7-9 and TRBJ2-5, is DTGVSQNPRHKITKRGQNVTFRCDPISEHNRLYWYRQTLGQGPEFLTYFQNEAQLEKSRLLSDRFSAERPKGSFSTLEIQRTEQGDSAMYLCASSFGLAGETQYFGPGTRLLVL.

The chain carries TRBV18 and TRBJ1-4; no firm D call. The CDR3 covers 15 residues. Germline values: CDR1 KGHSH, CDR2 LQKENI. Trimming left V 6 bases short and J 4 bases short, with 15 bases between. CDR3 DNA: TGTGCCAGCTCTCTCCAGTCCCCGCTTAATGAAAAACTGTTTTTT. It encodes CASSLQSPLNEKLFF.

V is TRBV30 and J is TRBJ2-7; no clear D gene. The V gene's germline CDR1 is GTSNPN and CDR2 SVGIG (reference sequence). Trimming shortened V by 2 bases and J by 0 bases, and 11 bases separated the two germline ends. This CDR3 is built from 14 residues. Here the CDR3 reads CAWSRAQPSYEQYF. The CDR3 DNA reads TGTGCCTGGAGTCGGGCGCAGCCCTCCTACGAGCAGTACTTC.

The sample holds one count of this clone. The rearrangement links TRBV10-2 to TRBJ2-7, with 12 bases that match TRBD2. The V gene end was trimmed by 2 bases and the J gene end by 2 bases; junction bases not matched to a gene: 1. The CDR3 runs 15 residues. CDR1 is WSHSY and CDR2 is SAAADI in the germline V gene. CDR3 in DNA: TGCGCCAGCAGTGAGGGACTAGCGGGGCCCTACGAGCAGTACTTC. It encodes CASSEGLAGPYEQYF.

The CDR3 region is CASSRTGRNYGYTF. CDR3 DNA: TGTGCCAGCAGTAGGACAGGCCGGAACTATGGCTACACCTTC. The chain joins TRBV27 to TRBJ1-2, with TRBD1 identical over 7 bases. CDR1 MNHEY and CDR2 SMNVEV come from the germline V gene (reference sequence). The V segment lost 5 bases and the J segment 2 bases; nucleotides outside the gene matches: 5. This CDR3 has 14 amino acids.

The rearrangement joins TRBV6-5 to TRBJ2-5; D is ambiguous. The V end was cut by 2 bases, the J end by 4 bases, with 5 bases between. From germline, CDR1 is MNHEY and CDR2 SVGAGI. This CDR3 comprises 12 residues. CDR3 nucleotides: TGTGCCAGCAGTTACCATGGAGAGACCCAGTACTTC. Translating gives CASSYHGETQYF.

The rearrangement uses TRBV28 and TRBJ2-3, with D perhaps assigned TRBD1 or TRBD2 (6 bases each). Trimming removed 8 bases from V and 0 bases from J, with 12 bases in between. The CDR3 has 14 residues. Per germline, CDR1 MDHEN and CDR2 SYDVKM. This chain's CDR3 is CASETGASTDTQYF. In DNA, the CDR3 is TGTGCCAGCGAGACGGGGGCTAGCACAGATACGCAGTATTTT.

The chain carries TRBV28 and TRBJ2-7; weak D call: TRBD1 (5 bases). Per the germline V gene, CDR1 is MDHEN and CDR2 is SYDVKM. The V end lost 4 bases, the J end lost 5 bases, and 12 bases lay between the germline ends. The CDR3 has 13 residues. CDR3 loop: CASSSGHEDEQYF. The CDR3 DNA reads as TGTGCCAGCAGTTCCGGACATGAGGACGAGCAGTACTTC. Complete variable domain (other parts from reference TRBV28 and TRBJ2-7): DVKVTQSSRYLVKRTGEKVFLECVQDMDHENMFWYRQDPGLGLRLIYFSYDVKMKEKGDIPEGYSVSREKKERFSLILESASTNQTSMYLCASSSGHEDEQYFGPGTRLTVT.

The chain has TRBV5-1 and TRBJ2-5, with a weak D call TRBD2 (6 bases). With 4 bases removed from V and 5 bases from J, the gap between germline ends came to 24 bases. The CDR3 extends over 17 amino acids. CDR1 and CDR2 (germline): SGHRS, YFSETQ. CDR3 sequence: CASSRNRDQTSTETQYF. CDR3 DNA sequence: TGCGCCAGCAGCCGAAACCGGGACCAAACTAGCACCGAGACCCAGTACTTC.

The CDR3 loop reads CASSHRGQVTNEQYF. CDR3 in DNA: TGTGCCAGCAGTCATCGTGGACAAGTTACCAACGAGCAGTACTTC. This rearrangement joins TRBV6-1 to TRBJ2-7; TRBD1 is a possible D gene (5 bases). The CDR3 is 15 amino acids. In germline, CDR1 is MNHNS, CDR2 SASEGT. V lost 5 bases and J 5 bases, leaving 19 bases between the germline ends.

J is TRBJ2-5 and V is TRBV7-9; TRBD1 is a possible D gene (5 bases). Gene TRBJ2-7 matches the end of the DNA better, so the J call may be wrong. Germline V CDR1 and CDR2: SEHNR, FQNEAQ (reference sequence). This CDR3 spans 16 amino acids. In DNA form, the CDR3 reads TGTGCCAGCAGCTTAGCGCCCCTTAGCAGGGCCGACGAGCAGTACTTC. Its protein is CASSLAPLSRADEQYF.

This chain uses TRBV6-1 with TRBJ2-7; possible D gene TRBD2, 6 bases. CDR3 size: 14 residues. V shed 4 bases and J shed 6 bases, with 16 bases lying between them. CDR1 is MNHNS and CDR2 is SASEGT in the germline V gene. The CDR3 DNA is TGTGCCAGCAGTGGGGGGAGGAATCCTATCGAGCAGTACTTC. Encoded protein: CASSGGRNPIEQYF.

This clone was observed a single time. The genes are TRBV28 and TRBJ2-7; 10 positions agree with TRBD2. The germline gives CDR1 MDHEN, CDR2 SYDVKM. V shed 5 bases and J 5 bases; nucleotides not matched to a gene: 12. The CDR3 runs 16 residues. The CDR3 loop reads CASSPLTAGGPNEQYF. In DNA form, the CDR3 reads TGTGCCAGCAGTCCTCTCACAGCGGGAGGGCCGAACGAGCAGTACTTC.

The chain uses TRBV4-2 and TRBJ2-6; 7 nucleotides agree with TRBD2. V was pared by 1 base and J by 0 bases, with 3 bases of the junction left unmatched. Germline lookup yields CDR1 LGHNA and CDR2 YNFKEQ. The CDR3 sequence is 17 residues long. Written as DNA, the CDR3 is TGTGCCAGCAGCCAAGCCCGGGGGGACTCTGGGGCCAACGTCCTGACTTTC. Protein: CASSQARGDSGANVLTF.

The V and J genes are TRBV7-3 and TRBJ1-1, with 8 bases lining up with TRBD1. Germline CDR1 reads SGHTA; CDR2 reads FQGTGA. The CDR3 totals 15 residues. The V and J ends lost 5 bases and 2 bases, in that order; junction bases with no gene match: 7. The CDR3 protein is CASSPGQGSNTEAFF. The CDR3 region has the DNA TGTGCCAGCAGCCCTGGACAGGGTAGTAACACTGAAGCTTTCTTT.

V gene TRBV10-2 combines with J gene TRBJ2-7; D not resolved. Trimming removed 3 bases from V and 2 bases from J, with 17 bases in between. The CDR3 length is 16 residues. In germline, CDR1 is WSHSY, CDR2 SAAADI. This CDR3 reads CASSDVAQRRTYEQYF. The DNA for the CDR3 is TGCGCCAGCAGTGACGTTGCACAGCGCCGAACCTACGAGCAGTACTTC.

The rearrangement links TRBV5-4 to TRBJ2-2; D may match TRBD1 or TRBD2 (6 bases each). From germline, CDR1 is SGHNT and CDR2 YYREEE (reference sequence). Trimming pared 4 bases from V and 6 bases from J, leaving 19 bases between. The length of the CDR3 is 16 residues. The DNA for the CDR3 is TGTGCCAGCAGCCCTCCACCGGGGGCCAACCCCGGGGAGCTGTTTTTT. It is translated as CASSPPPGANPGELFF.

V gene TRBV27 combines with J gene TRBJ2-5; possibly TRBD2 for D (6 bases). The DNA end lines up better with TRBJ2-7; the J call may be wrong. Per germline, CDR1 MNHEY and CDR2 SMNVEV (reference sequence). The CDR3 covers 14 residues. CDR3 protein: CASSLAGTSYEQYF. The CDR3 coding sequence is TGTGCCAGCAGTTTAGCTGGGACTTCCTACGAGCAGTACTTC.

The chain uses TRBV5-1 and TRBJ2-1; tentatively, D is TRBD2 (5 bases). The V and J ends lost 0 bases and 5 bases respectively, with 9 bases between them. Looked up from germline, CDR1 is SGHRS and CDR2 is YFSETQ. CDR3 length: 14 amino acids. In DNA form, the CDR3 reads TGCGCCAGCAGCTTGGGAGGCGGGCACAATGAGCAGTTCTTC. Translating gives CASSLGGGHNEQFF. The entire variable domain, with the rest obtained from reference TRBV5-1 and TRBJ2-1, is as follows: KAGVTQTPRYLIKTRGQQVTLSCSPISGHRSVSWYQQTPGQGLQFLFEYFSETQRNKGNFPGRFSGRQFSNSRSEMNVSTLELGDSALYLCASSLGGGHNEQFFGPGTRLTVL.

CDR3: CSAASGQGVWLSGRSADTQYF. CDR3 in DNA: TGCAGCGCGGCCTCGGGACAGGGAGTCTGGTTAAGCGGGAGGAGTGCAGATACGCAGTATTTT. The chain employs TRBV29-1 and TRBJ2-3; either TRBD1 or TRBD2 may supply D (9 bases each). The germline V gene encodes CDR1 SQVTM and CDR2 ANQGSEA. V lost 7 bases to trimming and J lost 4 bases, with 39 bases between them. CDR3 length: 21 amino acids.

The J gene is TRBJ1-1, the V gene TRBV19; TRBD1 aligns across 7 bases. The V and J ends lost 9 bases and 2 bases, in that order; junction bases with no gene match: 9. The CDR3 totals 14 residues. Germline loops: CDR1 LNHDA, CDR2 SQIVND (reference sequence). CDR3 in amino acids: CASRVGTVNTEAFF. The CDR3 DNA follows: TGTGCCAGCCGGGTCGGGACAGTCAACACTGAAGCTTTCTTT.

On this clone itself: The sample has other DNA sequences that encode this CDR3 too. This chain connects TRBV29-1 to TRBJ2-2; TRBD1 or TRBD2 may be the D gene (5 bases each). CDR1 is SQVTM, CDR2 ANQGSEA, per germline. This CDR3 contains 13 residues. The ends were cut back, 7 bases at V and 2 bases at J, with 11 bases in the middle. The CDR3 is CSAGTDNTGELFF. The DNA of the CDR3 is TGCAGCGCGGGGACGGATAACACCGGGGAGCTGTTTTTT.